The clone carrying this TCR beta chain was seen at least ten times. Its matching antigen is unknown. The data originate from a study of T cells in Graves' hyperthyroidism and ophthalmopathy. Points from the study as a whole: Blood also showed most of the thyroid clonotypes that were expanded above 0.001. Stable hyperthyroidism was separated from ophthalmopathy by a model based on 13 V-J features.

Regions amplified from RNA transcripts were the TCR beta CDR3 regions. The TCR CDR3 was amplified in a first-round RT-PCR using the HTBI primer set. MiXCR was run by TCRdb on the multiplex PCR reads, yielding one entry per CDR3 protein. Here the sample spans 480,000 or so distinct CDR3 sequences, approximately 14% being singletons. Calling Graves' hyperthyroidism stable meant ophthalmopathy did not progress within 18 months. Recently diagnosed hyperthyroidism of less than 2 months' duration affected patients aged 18 to 65. This clonotype was sampled from a woman between 18 and 30 years old with Graves' hyperthyroidism. The sequencing sample was made of blood.

CDR3 nucleotide sequence: TGTGCCAGCAGATTTCAAGCGGGGAATTCGATCTACGAGCAGTACTTC. Its protein is CASRFQAGNSIYEQYF. J is TRBJ2-7 and V is TRBV6-1, with 7 bases fitting TRBD2. Germline V gene sequence: CDR1 MNHNS, CDR2 SASEGT. The CDR3 length is 16 residues. V shed 6 bases and J 3 bases; nucleotides not matched to a gene: 14.